One and the same sample provided the 18 T cell receptor beta chains below, sequenced in a study of blood T cell repertoires in COVID-19. This table comes from immunoSEQ multiplex PCR, and its TCRdb copy is limited to in-frame clones, with some not included. This sample has fewer than 150,000 clones, with over 70% found just once. Sequences were obtained from peripheral blood. The source is a man aged 45-65 years with acute or convalescent COVID-19.

The chain employs TRBV19 and TRBJ1-5, with 9 bases aligning to TRBD1. The germline gives CDR1 LNHDA, CDR2 SQIVND (reference sequence). The CDR3 totals 19 residues. The V and J ends lost 0 bases and 0 bases, in that order; junction bases with no gene match: 9. DNA for the CDR3: TGTGCCAGTAGTATAGATCTCCGGACAGGGGAATATAGCAATCAGCCCCAGCATTTT. Translating it yields CASSIDLRTGEYSNQPQHF. Complete variable domain (other parts from reference TRBV19 and TRBJ1-5): DGGITQSPKYLFRKEGQNVTLSCEQNLNHDAMYWYRQDPGQGLRLIYYSQIVNDFQKGDIAEGYSVSREKKESFPLTVTSAQKNPTAFYLCASSIDLRTGEYSNQPQHFGDGTRLSIL.

The chain combines TRBV28 with TRBJ1-4; weak D call: TRBD1 (6 bases). Trimming removed 3 bases at V and 4 bases at J, with 15 bases between. This CDR3 comprises 16 residues. Germline V gene lookup returns CDR1 MDHEN and CDR2 SYDVKM. CDR3 sequence: CASSFGGSRGNEKLFF. CDR3 in DNA: TGTGCCAGCAGTTTCGGAGGTAGCAGGGGTAATGAAAAACTGTTTTTT.

The chain has TRBV6-1 and TRBJ1-6, with D tentatively TRBD1 (6 bases). V lost 3 bases and J 5 bases, leaving 11 bases between the germline ends. CDR3 length: 15 residues. Germline CDR1 is MNHNS and CDR2 is SASEGT. The chain's CDR3 is CASSEQGNHNSPLHF. The CDR3 DNA sequence: TGTGCCAGCAGTGAGCAGGGGAACCATAATTCACCCCTCCACTTT.

The chain links TRBV5-1 to TRBJ1-6; D is uncertain. Germline CDR1 and CDR2: SGHRS and YFSETQ. Trimming took 0 bases from V and 9 from J, leaving 10 bases between them. This CDR3 is built from 14 residues. CDR3 loop: CASSLAGLGSPLHF. The CDR3 DNA is TGCGCCAGCAGCTTGGCTGGGCTTGGTTCACCCCTCCACTTT.

The rearrangement joins TRBV29-1 to TRBJ2-1; 7 bases are shared with TRBD1. Germline trimming cut 8 bases from V and 2 bases from J; bases unmatched to any gene: 12. Germline loops: CDR1 SQVTM, CDR2 ANQGSEA. There are 15 residues in the CDR3. The CDR3 loop is CSSTRTGRTYNEQFF. In nucleotides, the CDR3 is TGCAGCTCAACCCGGACAGGCCGCACCTACAATGAGCAGTTCTTC.

The V and J genes are TRBV7-4 and TRBJ1-3; TRBD1 matches 11 bases. V lost 3 bases, J lost 6 bases, and 4 bases stayed unmatched. This CDR3 has 15 residues. Germline-derived CDR1 and CDR2 are SGHVT and SQSDAQ. In nucleotides, the CDR3 is TGTGCCAGCAGCTTGGACAGGGGGCTAATAAACACCATATATTTT. Encoded protein: CASSLDRGLINTIYF. Complete variable domain (other parts from reference TRBV7-4 and TRBJ1-3): GAGVSQSPRYKVAKRGRDVALRCDSISGHVTLYWYRQTLGQGSEVLTYSQSDAQRDKSGRPSGRFSAERPERSVSTLKIQRTEQGDSAVYLCASSLDRGLINTIYFGEGSWLTVV.

This clone has only a few counts. The V gene is TRBV5-4, the J gene TRBJ2-7; D is possibly TRBD2 (5 bases). Germline loops: CDR1 SGHNT, CDR2 YYREEE (reference sequence). The CDR3 has 12 residues. V lost 4 bases to trimming and J lost 7 bases, with 12 bases between them. CDR3 nucleotides: TGTGCCAGCAGCCGCGGGTCGGGGGAGCAGTACTTC. Residues: CASSRGSGEQYF.

This chain links TRBV6-6 with TRBJ2-7; D not resolved. The CDR3 consists of 11 residues. The germline gives CDR1 MNHNY, CDR2 SVGAGI (reference sequence). V lost 8 bases and J 4 bases, leaving 9 bases between the germline ends. The DNA of the CDR3 is TGTGCCAGCGCAGCGAGATACGAGCAGTACTTC. Its protein is CASAARYEQYF.

The rearrangement joins TRBV30 to TRBJ1-6; 7 bases are a match to TRBD1. Germline loops: CDR1 GTSNPN, CDR2 SVGIG (reference sequence). This CDR3 is 12 amino acids long. J gave up 9 bases and V 4 bases, and 3 bases lay outside the gene matches. The CDR3 sequence is CAWTPGGSPLHF. As DNA, the CDR3 is TGTGCCTGGACCCCAGGGGGTTCACCCCTCCACTTT. Looking up the rest from reference TRBV30 and TRBJ1-6 gives the full variable domain: SQTIHQWPATLVQPVGSPLSLECTVEGTSNPNLYWYRQAAGRGLQLLFYSVGIGQISSEVPQNLSASRPQDRQFILSSKKLLLSDSGFYLCAWTPGGSPLHFGNGTRLTVT.

This clone was seen only once. V usage is TRBV3-1 (or the pseudogene TRBV3-2) and J usage is TRBJ1-5, with D maybe TRBD1 (6 bases). CDR3 length: 12 residues. The V gene's germline CDR1 is LGHDT and CDR2 YNNKEL (reference sequence). Trimming pared 9 bases from V and 9 bases from J, leaving 15 bases between. The CDR3 sequence is CASRQGQSPQHF. The CDR3 coding sequence is TGTGCCAGTCGGCAGGGACAATCGCCCCAGCATTTT.

The gene calls are TRBV19 and TRBJ2-1, with D perhaps matching TRBD1 (7 bases). Trimming took 7 bases from V and 9 from J, leaving 13 bases between them. Germline assignment: CDR1 LNHDA and CDR2 SQIVND (reference sequence). This CDR3 has 12 amino acids. The CDR3 protein is CASTQGRGEQFF. CDR3 nucleotides: TGTGCCAGTACACAGGGGCGGGGTGAGCAGTTCTTC.

Here the CDR3 DNA reads TGTGCCAGCAGTAACAGGGCGTCTGGGCAGTACGTC. Translation: CASSNRASGQYV. V is TRBV6-5 and J is TRBJ2-7; a weak D match, TRBD1 (6 bases). From germline, CDR1 is MNHEY and CDR2 SVGAGI. The germline V and J ends were trimmed by 5 bases and 9 bases, with 14 bases remaining between them. This CDR3 has 12 residues.

A single count supports this clone. CDR3 sequence (DNA): TGTGCCAGCAGCCCCGGACAGGCGAGCACAGATACGCAGTATTTT. It encodes CASSPGQASTDTQYF. This sequence joins TRBV7-9 and TRBJ2-3, with 7 bases fitting TRBD1. Germline-derived CDR1 and CDR2 are SEHNR and FQNEAQ (reference sequence). The length of the CDR3 is 15 residues. Trimming took 5 bases from V and 0 from J; bases not matched to a gene: 5.

This chain connects TRBV7-9 to TRBJ2-7; TRBD1 matches at 12 bases. J lost 5 bases, V lost 5 bases, and 7 bases had no gene match. Germline lookup yields CDR1 SEHNR and CDR2 FQNEAQ (reference sequence). There are 15 residues in the CDR3. DNA of the CDR3: TGTGCCAGCAGCCAGGGACAGGGGGCGACGCACGAGCAGTACTTC. This encodes CASSQGQGATHEQYF.

This rearrangement joins TRBV9 to TRBJ1-2, with a possible D match to TRBD1 (5 bases). V was clipped by 0 bases and J by 4 bases, with 10 bases between them. Germline CDR1 is SGDLS and CDR2 is YYNGEE. The CDR3 has 14 residues. The CDR3 bases are TGTGCCAGCAGCGTAGAAGCAGGGCCCTATGGCTACACCTTC. Its protein product is CASSVEAGPYGYTF.

This clone has only a few counts. J is TRBJ1-1 and V is TRBV11-2; 7 bases match TRBD1. Trimming at V came to 3 bases and at J to 9 bases, leaving 7 bases not matched to a gene. CDR3 size: 13 residues. CDR1 SGHAT and CDR2 FQNNGV come from the germline V gene. CDR3 bases: TGTGCCAGCAGCTTGGCGACAGGGATTCAAGCTTTCTTT. Translating gives CASSLATGIQAFF.

The chain is built from TRBV2 and TRBJ2-7; D is ambiguous. V dropped 4 bases and J dropped 2 bases, with 6 bases sitting between them. The germline V gene encodes CDR1 SNHLY and CDR2 FYNNEI. The CDR3 runs to 12 residues. CDR3 residues: CASSVNTYEQYV. The DNA of the CDR3 is TGTGCCAGCAGTGTCAACACCTACGAGCAGTACGTC.

This chain joins TRBV28 and TRBJ2-7, with 12 bases lining up with TRBD2. The length of the CDR3 is 17 residues. Germline assignment: CDR1 MDHEN and CDR2 SYDVKM. V shed 6 bases, J shed 4 bases, and the junction held 13 bases outside the gene matches. The CDR3 DNA follows: TGTGCCAGCAGCCGAGTCGGGCTAGCGGGGGGGTCATACGAGCAGTACTTC. Protein sequence: CASSRVGLAGGSYEQYF.